These 9 T cell receptor beta chains share one sample of origin, sequenced in a study of monozygotic twins with inflammatory bowel disease. TCRdb re-called the 5' RACE reads and shows each CDR3 protein once, DNA omitted. This table holds about 380,000 distinct CDR3 sequences. Sequencing was done on a sample of blood. All receptors come from a human donor with ulcerative colitis or Crohn's disease, or a healthy co-twin of an affected twin (not recorded which).

This chain links TRBV27 with TRBJ1-2; no DNA is available, so the TRBD1 call from TCRdb remains unchecked. The CDR3 has 15 amino acids. The germline V gene encodes CDR1 MNHEY and CDR2 SMNVEV (reference sequence). The CDR3 loop is CASSTRDRTNYGYTF.

This chain links TRBV3-1 with TRBJ2-5; the D call from TCRdb, TRBD1, cannot be confirmed without DNA. Germline CDR1 reads LGHDT; CDR2 reads YNNKEL (reference sequence). The CDR3 extends over 15 amino acids. CDR3 loop: CASSQVPNSQETQYF.

The V call is TRBV11-2, the J call TRBJ2-3; TCRdb picks TRBD1, but there is no DNA to check that call. The CDR3 sequence is 18 residues long. Looked up from germline, CDR1 is SGHAT and CDR2 is FQNNGV. The CDR3: CASRPGTGGVGRSDTQYF.

This rearrangement joins TRBV20-1 to TRBJ1-6; TCRdb designates TRBD1, a call that cannot be tested without DNA. The CDR3 loop spans 16 amino acids. Germline assignment: CDR1 DFQATT and CDR2 SNEGSKA (reference sequence). Here the CDR3 reads CSARTRPGANNSPLHF.

This chain joins TRBV24-1 and TRBJ2-7. CDR1 is KGHDR, CDR2 SFDVKD, per germline. The CDR3 has 16 amino acids. CDR3 protein: CATSDLQVASSYEQYF.

The V call is TRBV7-9, the J call TRBJ2-3; the D gene TCRdb calls, TRBD1, cannot be checked with no DNA. Germline V lookup: CDR1 SEHNR, CDR2 FQNEAQ (reference sequence). The CDR3 runs 16 residues. CDR3 loop: CASSPLWMPRTDTQYF.

The chain uses TRBV20-1 and TRBJ2-5; with no DNA, the TCRdb D assignment of TRBD2 cannot be verified. CDR3 length equals 16 residues. Germline V gene data show CDR1 as DFQATT and CDR2 as SNEGSKA (reference sequence). CDR3 residues: CSARGYPTSDQETQYF.

The chain couples TRBV24-1 to TRBJ2-1; TCRdb's assignment of TRBD1 cannot be checked, as there is no DNA. Germline V lookup: CDR1 KGHDR, CDR2 SFDVKD. The CDR3 spans 16 residues. Here the CDR3 reads CATSGYRGPLYNEQFF.

The rearrangement joins TRBV27 to TRBJ2-7; TCRdb proposes TRBD2, but this gene call is untestable without DNA. The germline V gene has CDR1 MNHEY and CDR2 SMNVEV (reference sequence). The CDR3 runs to 16 residues. This CDR3 reads CASSFGGALGTYEQYF.